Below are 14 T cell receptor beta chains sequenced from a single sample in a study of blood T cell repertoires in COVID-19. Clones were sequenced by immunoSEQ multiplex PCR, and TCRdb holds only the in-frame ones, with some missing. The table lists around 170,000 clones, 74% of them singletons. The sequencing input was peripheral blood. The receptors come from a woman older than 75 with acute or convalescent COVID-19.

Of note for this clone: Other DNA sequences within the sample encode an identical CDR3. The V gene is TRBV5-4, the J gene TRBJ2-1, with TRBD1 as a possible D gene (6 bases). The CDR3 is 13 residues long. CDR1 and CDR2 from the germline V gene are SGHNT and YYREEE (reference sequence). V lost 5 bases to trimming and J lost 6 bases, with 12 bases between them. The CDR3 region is CASSLQGSNEQFF. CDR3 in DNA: TGTGCCAGCAGTTTACAGGGTAGCAATGAGCAGTTCTTC.

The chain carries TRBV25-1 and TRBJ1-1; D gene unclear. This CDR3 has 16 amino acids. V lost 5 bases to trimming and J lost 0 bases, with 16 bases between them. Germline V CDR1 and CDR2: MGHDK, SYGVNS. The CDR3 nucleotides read TGTGCCAGCAGTTCGGTGACCTTACAGATGAACACTGAAGCTTTCTTT. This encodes CASSSVTLQMNTEAFF.

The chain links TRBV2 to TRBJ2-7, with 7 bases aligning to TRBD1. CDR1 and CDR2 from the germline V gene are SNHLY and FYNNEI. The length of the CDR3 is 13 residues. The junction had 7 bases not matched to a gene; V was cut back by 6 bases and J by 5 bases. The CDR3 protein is CASSSTGKNEQYF. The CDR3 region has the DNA TGTGCCAGCAGCTCGACAGGGAAGAACGAGCAGTACTTC. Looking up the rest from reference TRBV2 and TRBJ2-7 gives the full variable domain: EPEVTQTPSHQVTQMGQEVILRCVPISNHLYFYWYRQILGQKVEFLVSFYNNEISEKSEIFDDQFSVERPDGSNFTLKIRSTKLEDSAMYFCASSSTGKNEQYFGPGTRLTVT.

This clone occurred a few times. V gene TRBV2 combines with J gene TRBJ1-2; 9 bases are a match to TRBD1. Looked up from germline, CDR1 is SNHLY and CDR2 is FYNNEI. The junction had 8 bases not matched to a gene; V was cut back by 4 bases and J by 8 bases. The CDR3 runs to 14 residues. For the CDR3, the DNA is TGTGCCAGCAGTGCCACAGGGGGCGCAGGAGGCTACACCTTC. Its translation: CASSATGGAGGYTF. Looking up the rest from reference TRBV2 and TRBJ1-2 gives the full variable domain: EPEVTQTPSHQVTQMGQEVILRCVPISNHLYFYWYRQILGQKVEFLVSFYNNEISEKSEIFDDQFSVERPDGSNFTLKIRSTKLEDSAMYFCASSATGGAGGYTFGSGTRLTVV.

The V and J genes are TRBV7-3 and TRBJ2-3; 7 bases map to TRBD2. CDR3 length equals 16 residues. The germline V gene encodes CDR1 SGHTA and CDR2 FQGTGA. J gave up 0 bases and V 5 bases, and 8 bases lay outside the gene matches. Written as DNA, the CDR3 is TGTGCCAGCAGCAGAGAAGCGGGGAATAGCACAGATACGCAGTATTTT. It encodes CASSREAGNSTDTQYF.

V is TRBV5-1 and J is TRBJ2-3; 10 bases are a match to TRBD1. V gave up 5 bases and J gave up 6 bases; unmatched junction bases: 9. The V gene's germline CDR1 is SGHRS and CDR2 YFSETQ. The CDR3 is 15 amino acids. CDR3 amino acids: CASSSGTGEGDTQYF. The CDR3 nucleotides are TGCGCCAGCAGTTCCGGGACAGGGGAAGGGGATACGCAGTATTTT.

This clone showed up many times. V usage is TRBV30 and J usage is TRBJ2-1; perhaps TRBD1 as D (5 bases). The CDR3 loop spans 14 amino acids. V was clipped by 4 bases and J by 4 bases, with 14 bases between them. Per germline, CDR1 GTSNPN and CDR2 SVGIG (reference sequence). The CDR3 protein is CAWTRTDKYNEQFF. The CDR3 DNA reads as TGTGCCTGGACTAGAACGGACAAGTACAATGAGCAGTTCTTC. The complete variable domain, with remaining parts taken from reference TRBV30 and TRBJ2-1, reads SQTIHQWPATLVQPVGSPLSLECTVEGTSNPNLYWYRQAAGRGLQLLFYSVGIGQISSEVPQNLSASRPQDRQFILSSKKLLLSDSGFYLCAWTRTDKYNEQFFGPGTRLTVL.

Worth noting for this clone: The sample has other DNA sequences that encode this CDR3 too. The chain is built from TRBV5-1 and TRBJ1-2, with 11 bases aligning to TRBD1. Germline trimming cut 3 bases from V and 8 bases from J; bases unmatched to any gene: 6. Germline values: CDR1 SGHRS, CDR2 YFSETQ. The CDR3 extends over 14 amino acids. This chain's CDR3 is CASSSGQGAGGYTF. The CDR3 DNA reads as TGCGCCAGCAGCTCAGGACAGGGGGCAGGAGGCTACACCTTC.

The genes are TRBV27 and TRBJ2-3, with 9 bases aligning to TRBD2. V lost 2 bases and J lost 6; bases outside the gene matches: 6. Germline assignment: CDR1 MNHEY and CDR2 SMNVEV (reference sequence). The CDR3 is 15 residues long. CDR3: CASSLRTSAADTQYF. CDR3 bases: TGTGCCAGCAGTTTACGGACTAGCGCCGCGGATACGCAGTATTTT.

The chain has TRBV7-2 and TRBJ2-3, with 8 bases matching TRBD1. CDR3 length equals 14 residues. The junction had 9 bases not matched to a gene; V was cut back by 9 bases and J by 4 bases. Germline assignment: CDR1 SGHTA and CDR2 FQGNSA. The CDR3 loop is CASKRQGLADTQYF. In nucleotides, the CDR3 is TGTGCCAGTAAGAGACAGGGGTTGGCAGATACGCAGTATTTT.

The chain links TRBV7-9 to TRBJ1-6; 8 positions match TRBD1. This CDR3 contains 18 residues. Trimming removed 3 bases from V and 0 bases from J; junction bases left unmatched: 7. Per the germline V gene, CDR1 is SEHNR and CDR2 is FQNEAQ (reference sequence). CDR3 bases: TGTGCCAGCAGCTTGGTGCAGGGGGCCCTCTCCTATAATTCACCCCTCCACTTT. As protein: CASSLVQGALSYNSPLHF.

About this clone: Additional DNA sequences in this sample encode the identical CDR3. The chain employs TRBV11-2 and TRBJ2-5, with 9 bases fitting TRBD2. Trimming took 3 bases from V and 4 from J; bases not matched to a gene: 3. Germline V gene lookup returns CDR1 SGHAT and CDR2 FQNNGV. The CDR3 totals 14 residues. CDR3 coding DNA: TGTGCCAGCAGCTTGGTACTAGCGGGAGAGACCCAGTACTTC. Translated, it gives CASSLVLAGETQYF.

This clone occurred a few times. The CDR3 region has the DNA TGTGCCAGCAGCTTAAGGGAGGGGGAGACCCAGTACTTC. It translates to CASSLREGETQYF. The rearrangement joins TRBV5-6 to TRBJ2-5; TRBD2 matches at 7 bases. This CDR3 spans 13 amino acids. Unmatched junction bases numbered 3, after V lost 2 bases and J lost 5 bases. CDR1 is SGHDT, CDR2 YYEEEE, per germline. The whole variable domain, filled in from reference TRBV5-6 and TRBJ2-5, reads DAGVTQSPTHLIKTRGQQVTLRCSPKSGHDTVSWYQQALGQGPQFIFQYYEEEERQRGNFPDRFSGHQFPNYSSELNVNALLLGDSALYLCASSLREGETQYFGPGTRLLVL.

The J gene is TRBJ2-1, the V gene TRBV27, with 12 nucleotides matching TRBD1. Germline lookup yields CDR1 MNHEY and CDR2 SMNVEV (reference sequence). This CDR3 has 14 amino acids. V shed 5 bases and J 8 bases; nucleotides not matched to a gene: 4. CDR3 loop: CASSRDRGQDEQFF. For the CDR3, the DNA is TGTGCCAGCAGTCGGGACAGGGGGCAGGATGAGCAGTTCTTC.